The T cell receptor (beta chain) under discussion was sequenced for a study of CXCR3-negative and CXCR3-positive naive CD8 T cells. Carrying UMI labels, the TRB cDNA libraries were prepared through 5' RACE. No DNA is given; TCRdb re-called the 5' RACE reads and lists each CDR3 protein once. The sample includes about 130,000 distinct CDR3 sequences. The TCR was taken from a human donor in good health. Some clones in this sample may be carry-over from other donors' samples. The sequenced material came from naive CXCR3- CD8+ T cells from blood. Indicated subset: CD45RO-CCR7+CD27+CD95- naive CD8+ T cells lacking CXCR3 (TNR3-).

CDR3 sequence reads: CASSYGVVKRNTGELFF. This chain links TRBV6-2 or TRBV6-3 with TRBJ2-2. The CDR3 runs 17 residues. Germline assignment: CDR1 MNHEY and CDR2 SVGEGT.